The rows below give T cell receptor beta chains drawn from one sample of a study of blood T cells in healthy people across ages. TCRdb re-derived calls from the 5' RACE reads in MiXCR, one entry per CDR3 protein. The sample includes some 1.8 million distinct CDR3 sequences, roughly 43% of them seen just once. Specimen: blood. Source of these receptors: a human donor in good health. Each CDR3 is given with its conserved first and last residue. The D gene is left open where the match is weak. The listing skips clone size in some rows; elsewhere it reads once, few, many or a size class.

TRBV20-1	TRBD1	NA	TRBJ1-1	CSAREQGDNTEAFF	TGCAGTGCTAGAGAACAGGGGGACAACACTGAAGCTTTCTTT
TRBV7-9	NA	NA	TRBJ2-1	CASSSRPTRVGPEQFF	TGTGCCAGCAGCTCCCGACCGACTAGAGTTGGCCCTGAGCAGTTCTTC
TRBV14	NA	NA	TRBJ1-2	CASSQYRANYGYTF	TGTGCCAGCAGCCAGTACAGGGCCAACTATGGCTACACCTTC
TRBV25-1	NA	few	TRBJ2-5	CASRDRVIQETQYF	TGTGCCAGCAGGGATAGGGTGATCCAAGAGACCCAGTACTTC
TRBV7-9	TRBD1	few	TRBJ2-1	CVSSPRSGTGLYEQFF	TGTGTCAGCAGCCCCCGGAGTGGGACAGGGCTTTATGAGCAGTTCTTC
TRBV20-1	TRBD1	NA	TRBJ1-2	CSARRQGPTYGYTF	TGCAGTGCTAGACGACAGGGTCCTACCTATGGCTACACCTTC
TRBV20-1	NA	few	TRBJ1-5	CSARGPGAWNQPQHF	TGCAGTGCTAGGGGTCCGGGGGCATGGAATCAGCCCCAGCATTTT
TRBV14	NA	NA	TRBJ1-1	CASSQGVLSEAFF	TGTGCCAGCAGCCAAGGGGTCCTATCTGAAGCTTTCTTT
TRBV4-1	NA	NA	TRBJ2-1	CASSQVSVPSYNEQFF	TGCGCCAGCAGCCAAGTAAGCGTTCCGAGCTACAATGAGCAGTTCTTC
TRBV7-2	TRBD1	NA	TRBJ1-2	CASSLKLGQGAEYGYTF	TGTGCCAGCAGCTTAAAGCTGGGACAGGGGGCTGAGTATGGCTACACCTTC
TRBV11-2	NA	NA	TRBJ1-1	CASSLKVGGLASRFRNTEAFF	TGTGCCAGCAGCTTAAAGGTGGGAGGGCTGGCGTCTCGTTTTAGGAACACTGAAGCTTTCTTT
TRBV5-6	NA	NA	TRBJ1-2	CASSLGPKAYGYTF	TGTGCCAGCAGCTTGGGACCCAAAGCGTATGGCTACACCTTC
TRBV19	NA	few	TRBJ2-2	CASSDDSGRLFF	TGTGCCAGTAGTGACGACAGCGGTAGGCTGTTTTTT
TRBV29-1	NA	many	TRBJ2-1	CSVAGVSEQFF	TGCAGCGTCGCAGGGGTTAGTGAGCAGTTCTTC
TRBV7-2	NA	NA	TRBJ1-2	CASSPTGIHGYTF	TGTGCCAGCAGTCCAACAGGGATCCATGGCTACACCTTC
TRBV19	NA	NA	TRBJ1-1	CASSTFMNTEAFF	TGTGCCAGTAGTACCTTTATGAACACTGAAGCTTTCTTT
TRBV29-1	TRBD2	NA	TRBJ2-5	CSGAGVETQYF	TGCAGCGGGGCGGGGGTAGAGACCCAGTACTTC
TRBV3-1	NA	few	TRBJ2-5	CASSQDGQGSETQYF	TGTGCCAGCAGCCAAGATGGGCAGGGATCGGAGACCCAGTACTTC
TRBV9	NA	NA	TRBJ2-4	CASSVAAITDTQYF	TGTGCCAGCAGCGTAGCCGCGATCACAGATACGCAGTACTTC
TRBV29-1	TRBD1	few	TRBJ2-3	CSVIRPTGADTQYF	TGCAGCGTTATCAGGCCAACAGGGGCAGATACGCAGTATTTT
TRBV3-1	NA	few	TRBJ2-1	CASSQGLINYNEQFF	TGTGCCAGCAGCCAAGGGCTTATCAACTACAATGAGCAGTTCTTC
TRBV4-1	TRBD2	NA	TRBJ2-1	CASSHFLKTSGLRNEQFF	TGCGCCAGCAGCCATTTCCTTAAGACTAGCGGGTTGAGGAATGAGCAGTTCTTC
TRBV15	TRBD1	few	TRBJ1-6	CATSPRTGNNSPLHF	TGTGCCACCAGCCCCAGGACAGGGAATAATTCACCCCTCCACTTT
TRBV7-8	TRBD2	many	TRBJ2-7	CASSLTGTSGGEQYF	TGTGCCAGCAGCCTTACCGGGACTAGCGGGGGTGAGCAGTACTTC
TRBV9	TRBD1	few	TRBJ1-5	CASSLTGDLQPQHF	TGTGCCAGCAGCCTGACAGGGGACTTGCAGCCCCAGCATTTT
TRBV7-2	TRBD2	few	TRBJ2-1	CASSRLAGGQNEQFF	TGTGCCAGCAGTCGTCTAGCGGGGGGGCAGAATGAGCAGTTCTTC
TRBV20-1	NA	NA	TRBJ1-2	CSARLDLGYGYTF	TGCAGTGCTAGGCTGGATTTAGGCTATGGCTACACCTTC
TRBV2	TRBD1	NA	TRBJ2-6	CASGGQGPGANVLTF	TGTGCCAGCGGGGGACAGGGGCCTGGGGCCAACGTCCTGACTTTC
TRBV18	TRBD2	NA	TRBJ2-5	CASSPRTSEETQYF	TGTGCCAGCTCACCAAGGACTAGCGAGGAGACCCAGTACTTC
TRBV29-1	TRBD1	many	TRBJ2-7	CSADRASYEQYF	TGCAGCGCGGACAGGGCTTCCTACGAGCAGTACTTC
TRBV20-1	NA	NA	TRBJ2-7	CSARISGTEQYF	TGCAGTGCTAGAATTTCAGGGACCGAGCAGTACTTC